These T cell receptor beta chains were read from a single sample in a study of T cell changes during pregnancy in multiple sclerosis. Profiling relied on immunoSEQ multiplex PCR, and the TCRdb table lists in-frame clones only, not all of them. This sample yields 15,000 or so clones, of which approximately 83% are seen a single time; around 19% belongs to the top ten. The sample was CD8+ T cells from peripheral blood mononuclear cells, taken in the first trimester of pregnancy. All receptors derive from a female donor with multiple sclerosis, enrolled in a pregnancy study. Each CDR3 is given with its conserved first and last residue. The order of the fields is clone size, V gene, J gene, D gene, CDR3 protein, CDR3 DNA. D genes are given only for firm matches. Rows may omit the clone size; those that give it use once, few, many or a size class.

.	TRBV11-2	TRBJ1-1	.	CASSLGSGEAFF	TGTGCCAGCAGCTTAGGGTCGGGGGAAGCTTTCTTT
.	TRBV7-9	TRBJ1-2	.	CASSLDYIDGYTF	TGTGCCAGCAGCTTAGATTATATCGATGGCTACACCTTC
.	TRBV9	TRBJ2-4	.	CASSAGNIAKNIQYF	TGTGCCAGCAGTGCGGGGAACATAGCCAAAAACATTCAGTACTTC
.	TRBV28	TRBJ2-3	TRBD1	CASSFRAGGSDTQYF	TGTGCCAGCAGTTTCCGCGCAGGGGGTTCAGATACGCAGTATTTT
.	TRBV5-1	TRBJ2-7	TRBD1	CASSSPGQGYEQYF	TGCGCCAGCAGCTCCCCGGGACAGGGCTACGAGCAGTACTTC
.	TRBV6-1	TRBJ1-1	.	CASSEYWGGMNTEAFF	TGTGCCAGCAGTGAGTATTGGGGCGGGATGAACACTGAAGCTTTCTTT
.	TRBV27	TRBJ1-5	TRBD1	CASSDTGGEQPQHF	TGTGCCAGCAGCGATACAGGGGGAGAACAGCCCCAGCATTTT
.	TRBV18	TRBJ1-3	.	CASSPGGGGSGNTIYF	TGTGCCAGCTCCCCGGGCGGGGGAGGCTCTGGAAACACCATATATTTT
.	TRBV11-3	TRBJ1-2	.	CASSLEQGSYGYTF	TGTGCCAGCAGCTTAGAGCAGGGGTCCTATGGCTACACCTTC
.	TRBV28	TRBJ1-6	.	CASSPGFAYNSPLHF	TGTGCCAGCAGCCCAGGGTTTGCCTATAATTCACCCCTCCACTTT
.	TRBV30	TRBJ2-7	.	CAWSLGTYEQYF	TGTGCCTGGAGTCTAGGAACCTACGAGCAGTACTTC
.	TRBV28	TRBJ2-7	.	CAIRPQNAYEQYF	TGTGCCATCCGCCCACAGAACGCCTACGAGCAGTACTTC
.	TRBV19	TRBJ1-1	TRBD1	CASGKPWGQGDTEAFF	TGTGCCAGTGGTAAACCGTGGGGACAGGGGGACACTGAAGCTTTCTTT
.	TRBV7-3	TRBJ2-3	.	CASSGLGGTDTQYF	TGTGCCAGCTCCGGCCTCGGGGGCACAGATACGCAGTATTTT
once	TRBV5-5	TRBJ2-7	.	CASSLRVRNYEQYF	TGTGCCAGCAGCTTACGTGTCAGGAACTACGAGCAGTACTTC
.	TRBV15	TRBJ2-7	.	CATSRDRRGEQYF	TGTGCCACCAGCAGAGATCGACGGGGGGAGCAGTACTTC
.	TRBV11-2	TRBJ2-1	.	CASSFGGRDWTYNEQFF	TGTGCCAGCAGCTTCGGGGGTCGGGATTGGACCTACAATGAGCAGTTCTTC
.	TRBV25-1	TRBJ1-1	.	CASSATTLNTEAFF	TGTGCCAGCAGTGCAACGACACTGAACACTGAAGCTTTCTTT
.	TRBV7-8	TRBJ2-7	.	CASSLDHGYEQYF	TGTGCCAGCAGCTTAGACCACGGCTACGAGCAGTACTTC
.	TRBV9	TRBJ2-7	.	CASSDTSYEQYF	TGTGCCAGCAGTGACACCTCCTACGAGCAGTACTTC
few	TRBV6-4	TRBJ2-6	.	CASSDSDSSGANVLTF	TGTGCCAGCAGTGACTCGGACAGCTCTGGGGCCAACGTCCTGACTTTC
medium-sized	TRBV4-1	TRBJ2-3	TRBD2	CASSRSSGGTDTQYF	TGCGCCAGCAGCCGCTCTAGCGGGGGCACAGATACGCAGTATTTT
.	TRBV11-2	TRBJ1-2	.	CASSFHYSDRLNYGYTF	TGTGCCAGCAGCTTTCACTATTCAGACAGGTTAAACTATGGCTACACCTTC
.	TRBV11-2	TRBJ2-7	TRBD1	CASSRGQGRSYEQYF	TGTGCCAGCAGCCGCGGACAGGGTAGATCCTACGAGCAGTACTTC
.	TRBV6-5	TRBJ2-7	TRBD2	CASSYGGEGYEQYF	TGTGCCAGCAGTTACGGGGGGGAAGGGTACGAGCAGTACTTC
.	TRBV28	TRBJ2-7	TRBD2	CASGRLAENYEQYF	TGTGCCAGCGGAAGACTAGCGGAAAACTACGAGCAGTACTTC
.	TRBV27	TRBJ2-7	.	CASSLYVQGGEQYF	TGTGCCAGCAGTTTATACGTACAGGGTGGCGAGCAGTACTTC
.	TRBV10-3	TRBJ2-1	TRBD2	CAISDREGHNEQFF	TGTGCCATCAGTGACCGGGAGGGCCACAATGAGCAGTTCTTC
.	TRBV9	TRBJ1-2	TRBD1	CASSAPGTGDGYGYTF	TGTGCCAGCAGCGCCCCTGGGACAGGGGACGGCTATGGCTACACCTTC
.	TRBV18	TRBJ2-3	TRBD2	CASSPFTSGSVKDTQYF	TGTGCCAGCTCACCTTTTACTAGCGGGAGTGTCAAAGATACGCAGTATTTT
.	TRBV14	TRBJ2-7	TRBD2	CASSQAGLAGDYEQYF	TGTGCCAGCAGCCAAGCAGGTCTAGCGGGTGACTACGAGCAGTACTTC
.	TRBV5-8	TRBJ1-2	.	CASSLDQFYGYTF	TGTGCCAGCAGCTTGGATCAGTTCTATGGCTACACCTTC
.	TRBV5-1	TRBJ1-2	.	CASSPVKGSDYGYTF	TGCGCCAGCAGCCCGGTGAAGGGTAGCGACTATGGCTACACCTTC
few	TRBV2	TRBJ2-3	.	CASSGEADTQYF	TGTGCCAGCAGTGGGGAGGCGGATACGCAGTATTTT
.	TRBV7-3	TRBJ2-1	TRBD2	CASSLASGTSVMDEQFF	TGTGCCAGCAGCTTAGCGTCCGGGACTAGCGTTATGGATGAGCAGTTCTTC
once	TRBV5-6	TRBJ2-7	.	CASSLVGSKNEQYF	TGTGCCAGCAGCTTGGTTGGCAGTAAGAACGAGCAGTACTTC
.	TRBV29-1	TRBJ2-7	.	CSVIQGTYEQYF	TGCAGCGTGATACAGGGAACCTACGAGCAGTACTTC
.	TRBV4-1	TRBJ2-5	TRBD2	CASSLTRTSGEETQYF	TGCGCCAGCAGCTTAACGAGGACTAGCGGGGAAGAGACCCAGTACTTC
.	TRBV6-1	TRBJ2-7	TRBD1	CASSEEHGTASYEQYF	TGTGCCAGCAGTGAAGAACACGGGACAGCGTCCTACGAGCAGTACTTC
.	TRBV6-5	TRBJ2-1	.	CASSPTRSNEQFF	TGTGCCAGCAGTCCCACTAGATCCAATGAGCAGTTCTTC
.	TRBV9	TRBJ1-2	TRBD1	CASSPWDRAPNYGYTF	TGTGCCAGCAGCCCCTGGGACAGGGCTCCTAACTATGGCTACACCTTC
few	TRBV5-5	TRBJ1-2	.	CASSSKTQDRDNYGYTF	TGTGCCAGCAGCTCTAAGACTCAAGACAGAGATAACTATGGCTACACCTTC
once	TRBV19	TRBJ1-5	TRBD1	CASSPIRDRHQPQHF	TGTGCCAGTAGTCCCATCAGGGACAGGCATCAGCCCCAGCATTTT
once	TRBV5-4	TRBJ2-5	.	CASSYWTKVETQYF	TGTGCCAGCAGCTATTGGACTAAAGTTGAGACCCAGTACTTC
.	TRBV29-1	TRBJ1-2	.	CSVVSRGRGGYTF	TGCAGCGTTGTAAGTAGAGGGCGCGGAGGCTACACCTTC
once	TRBV27	TRBJ2-1	TRBD1	CASSLSRTGVDEQFF	TGTGCCAGCAGTTTATCAAGGACAGGGGTCGATGAGCAGTTCTTC
medium-sized	TRBV6-5	TRBJ2-7	TRBD2	CASSPTGLSHEQYF	TGTGCCAGCAGTCCAACGGGACTATCCCACGAGCAGTACTTC
few	TRBV5-1	TRBJ1-5	.	CASSLDRVPPYSNQPQHF	TGCGCCAGCAGCTTGGACAGGGTCCCCCCCTATAGCAATCAGCCCCAGCATTTT
.	TRBV6-5	TRBJ1-3	.	CASSYKQGSDTIYF	TGTGCCAGCAGTTACAAACAGGGAAGCGACACCATATATTTT
.	TRBV7-8	TRBJ2-3	TRBD2	CASSFPLAGGPTDTQYF	TGTGCCAGCAGCTTCCCTCTAGCGGGAGGGCCGACAGATACGCAGTATTTT